A selection of T cell receptor beta chains follows, all from one sample in a study of Graves' ophthalmopathy and Graves' hyperthyroidism. TCRdb itself ran the multiplex PCR reads through MiXCR, one entry per CDR3 protein. This table has some 370,000 distinct CDR3 sequences, roughly 17% appearing once. The sequencing input was peripheral blood. Receptor source: an adult woman with stable Graves' hyperthyroidism. The CDR3 runs from the conserved cysteine through the conserved F or W. A D gene is named only where the DNA matches it firmly. Some rows mark clone size as missing; the rest say once, few, many or name a class of expanded clone.

d_call: TRBD2
v_call: TRBV5-1
j_call: TRBJ2-5
clone_size: many
cdr3_nt: TGCGCCAGCAGCCGACTAGCGGGAGATGGGGAGACCCAGTACTTC
cdr3_aa: CASSRLAGDGETQYF

d_call: NA
v_call: TRBV7-2
j_call: TRBJ1-5
clone_size: many
cdr3_nt: TGTGCCAGCAGCCAGGCCGGGTACAGCAATCAGCCCCAGCATTTT
cdr3_aa: CASSQAGYSNQPQHF

d_call: NA
v_call: TRBV20-1
j_call: TRBJ2-2
clone_size: many
cdr3_nt: TGCAGTGCTATGTACGCGGGAAGTACCGGGGAGCTGTTTTTT
cdr3_aa: CSAMYAGSTGELFF

d_call: TRBD1
v_call: TRBV2
j_call: TRBJ1-5
clone_size: many
cdr3_nt: TGTGCCAGCAGGCTAGAGACAGGGCCTAGCAATCAGCCCCAGCATTTT
cdr3_aa: CASRLETGPSNQPQHF

d_call: TRBD1
v_call: TRBV3-1
j_call: TRBJ1-2
clone_size: few
cdr3_nt: TGTGCCAGCAGCGCAGCCGGGACAGGGTTTGGCTACACCTTC
cdr3_aa: CASSAAGTGFGYTF

d_call: NA
v_call: TRBV7-9
j_call: TRBJ2-7
clone_size: many
cdr3_nt: TGTGCCAGCAGCTTGAGAGACAGCGGCTCCTACGAGCAGTACTTC
cdr3_aa: CASSLRDSGSYEQYF

d_call: NA
v_call: TRBV12-3/TRBV12-4
j_call: TRBJ2-7
clone_size: many
cdr3_nt: TGTGCCAGCAGTTTAGGTCCCCCGAAGTACGAGCAGTACTTC
cdr3_aa: CASSLGPPKYEQYF

d_call: NA
v_call: TRBV6-2/TRBV6-3
j_call: TRBJ2-7
clone_size: NA
cdr3_nt: TGTGCCAGCAGCCGTGGGACTTGGCCTAACGAGCAGTACTTC
cdr3_aa: CASSRGTWPNEQYF

d_call: NA
v_call: TRBV4-1
j_call: TRBJ1-1
clone_size: many
cdr3_nt: TGCGCCAGCAGCCAAGATCCGGGCAGCCCTGAAGCTTTCTTT
cdr3_aa: CASSQDPGSPEAFF

d_call: TRBD1
v_call: TRBV27
j_call: TRBJ1-2
clone_size: NA
cdr3_nt: TGTGCCAGCAGCCGACACGGACAGGGTAACTATGGCTACACCTTC
cdr3_aa: CASSRHGQGNYGYTF

d_call: NA
v_call: TRBV7-9
j_call: TRBJ2-5
clone_size: NA
cdr3_nt: TGTGCCAGCAGCTTATTGGGTTTCGGGGAGACCCAGTACTTC
cdr3_aa: CASSLLGFGETQYF

d_call: NA
v_call: TRBV7-3
j_call: TRBJ1-2
clone_size: many
cdr3_nt: TGTGCCAGCAGCTTAGGAGGAGGTTATGGCTACACCTTC
cdr3_aa: CASSLGGGYGYTF

d_call: TRBD1
v_call: TRBV9
j_call: TRBJ1-1
clone_size: many
cdr3_nt: TGTGCCAGCAGCCCACCCAGGGGGCTGAACACTGAAGCTTTCTTT
cdr3_aa: CASSPPRGLNTEAFF

d_call: TRBD2
v_call: TRBV20-1
j_call: TRBJ2-5
clone_size: many
cdr3_nt: TGCAGTGCAGAGGGCCTAGCGGGAGGGTTGGGCGAAGAGACCCAGTACTTC
cdr3_aa: CSAEGLAGGLGEETQYF

d_call: TRBD2
v_call: TRBV20-1
j_call: TRBJ2-5
clone_size: many
cdr3_nt: TGCAGTGCTGAGACTAGCGGGACGGAGACCCAGTACTTC
cdr3_aa: CSAETSGTETQYF

d_call: TRBD1
v_call: TRBV6-1
j_call: TRBJ1-1
clone_size: many
cdr3_nt: TGTGCCAGCGGTAAGACAGGGGAGAACACTGAAGCTTTCTTT
cdr3_aa: CASGKTGENTEAFF

d_call: NA
v_call: TRBV11-1
j_call: TRBJ1-1
clone_size: many
cdr3_nt: TGTGCCAGCAGGCACGAGGCAGCGCTAAGAGCCCCTATGAACACTGAAGCTTTCTTT
cdr3_aa: CASRHEAALRAPMNTEAFF

d_call: TRBD1
v_call: TRBV27
j_call: TRBJ1-2
clone_size: many
cdr3_nt: TGTGCCCGGGACAGGGGCCACCCTGGCTACACCTTC
cdr3_aa: CARDRGHPGYTF

d_call: NA
v_call: TRBV12-3/TRBV12-4
j_call: TRBJ2-5
clone_size: few
cdr3_nt: TGTGCCAGCAGATCGGGTCCGTCGATAGAGACCCAGTACTTC
cdr3_aa: CASRSGPSIETQYF

d_call: NA
v_call: TRBV20-1
j_call: TRBJ2-7
clone_size: NA
cdr3_nt: TGCAGTGCTAGAGACCAGTTCTCCTACGAGCAGTACTTC
cdr3_aa: CSARDQFSYEQYF

d_call: TRBD1
v_call: TRBV5-1
j_call: TRBJ2-4
clone_size: many
cdr3_nt: TGCGCCAGCAGCCTAGAGGGACAGGCCAAAAACATTCAGTACTTC
cdr3_aa: CASSLEGQAKNIQYF

d_call: NA
v_call: TRBV12-3/TRBV12-4
j_call: TRBJ2-5
clone_size: NA
cdr3_nt: TGTGCCAGCAGCGGTGGTGGTTCTGCGGAGACCCAGTACTTC
cdr3_aa: CASSGGGSAETQYF

d_call: NA
v_call: TRBV10-3
j_call: TRBJ2-7
clone_size: many
cdr3_nt: TGTGCCATCAGTGAGTTCGGGAGAGGTGGAGAGCAGTACTTC
cdr3_aa: CAISEFGRGGEQYF

d_call: NA
v_call: TRBV28
j_call: TRBJ2-4
clone_size: NA
cdr3_nt: TGTGCCAGCAGCTCTATTAGGACTCTAGCCAAAAACATTCAGTACTTC
cdr3_aa: CASSSIRTLAKNIQYF

d_call: TRBD2
v_call: TRBV5-1
j_call: TRBJ2-5
clone_size: NA
cdr3_nt: TGCGCCAGCAGCGCCGGGAGGGAGGAGACCCAGTACTTC
cdr3_aa: CASSAGREETQYF

d_call: TRBD1
v_call: TRBV24-1
j_call: TRBJ2-2
clone_size: many
cdr3_nt: TGTGCCACCAGTGATTTGAAAGACAGGGTCCTCGGGGAGCTGTTTTTT
cdr3_aa: CATSDLKDRVLGELFF

d_call: NA
v_call: TRBV6-1
j_call: TRBJ2-7
clone_size: many
cdr3_nt: TGTGCCAGCAGAGTTATGAGTTCCTACGAGCAGTACTTC
cdr3_aa: CASRVMSSYEQYF

d_call: NA
v_call: TRBV6-1
j_call: TRBJ1-2
clone_size: NA
cdr3_nt: TGTGCCAGCAGGCAGGGCCTATATGGCTACACCTTC
cdr3_aa: CASRQGLYGYTF

d_call: NA
v_call: TRBV7-2
j_call: TRBJ2-5
clone_size: many
cdr3_nt: TGTGCCAGCAGCTGGTGGGGCAACAGGGAAGAGACCCAGTACTTC
cdr3_aa: CASSWWGNREETQYF